The entry below gives a single TCR beta chain sequence along with its context. What it binds is unknown. Healthy bone marrow donors made up the cohort. The sample is drawn from a study of cytomegalovirus exposure and HLA in healthy donors. Study-wide context: Roughly 180 million T cells yielded 120 million or so unique TCR beta sequences, as an earlier analysis found. Study outcomes and limitations: A later look showed TCR association rates differing by HLA locus, highest for DRB1 and lowest for HLA-C. Judged likely to be a sequencing artifact was a cluster of highly shared sequence variants.

Trimming shortened V by 3 bases and J by 4 bases, and 9 bases separated the two germline ends. This CDR3 has 13 amino acids. The germline CDR1 and CDR2 sequences are MDHEN and SYDVKM. It was with 60 Vbeta and 13 Jbeta primers that the PCR ran. TCRdb's table, derived via immunoSEQ multiplex PCR, lists solely in-frame clones and lacks some. The table lists some 78,000 clones, roughly 72% of them singletons. V gene TRBV28 combines with J gene TRBJ1-2, with D unresolved. Source material: PBMCs. The sequence came from a man aged 35-49 years in good health and CMV-seropositive. CDR3 coding DNA: TGTGCCAGCAGTTTTGCAGGCCGCTATGGCTACACCTTC. This gives the protein CASSFAGRYGYTF.